This TCR beta chain was documented in a study of blood T cell repertoires in COVID-19. At the level of the study: The United States, Italy and Spain were the sources of the acute and convalescent COVID-19 samples. Sources were T cells, B-cell-depleted T cells, or PBMCs; the material itself was cDNA or gDNA.

The junction had 14 bases not matched to a gene; V was cut back by 4 bases and J by 9 bases. This CDR3 contains 16 residues. Germline V gene data show CDR1 as MDHEN and CDR2 as SYDVKM. Original data processing: Amplification of reference gene primers provided the estimated nucleated cell counts. Method: immunoSEQ multiplex PCR; TCRdb's copy keeps in-frame clones and lacks some. V and J calls and clone size are those listed in that table; D and trimming were worked out from the DNA. The sample lists about 150,000 clones, around nine tenths occurring once. Sequencing was done on a sample of peripheral blood. V and J are TRBV28 and TRBJ2-1, with TRBD1 identical over 8 bases. The sequence came from a human donor in a cohort sampled during active COVID-19. As DNA, the CDR3 is TGTGCCAGCAGTTCGCCGACAGGGGTCGGGAGTATTGAGCAGTTCTTC. This encodes CASSSPTGVGSIEQFF.